Detailed here is one T cell receptor beta chain. The data were obtained in a study of low-dose radiotherapy and immunotherapy resistance in tumors. cDNA synthesis used a TRAV/TRBV-specific primer set for both chains. TCRs underwent roughly 20 PCR cycles of amplification with a constant-region primer and V-primer adapter. TCRdb analysed the reads with MiXCR anew, one entry per CDR3 protein. The sample contains roughly 10,000 distinct CDR3 sequences, approximately 60% of which appear only once. This TCR was sampled from a human donor with advanced metastatic prostate, ovarian, gallbladder or colorectal cancer (not recorded which). This table probably holds off-target reads from a library built for another chain.

The CDR3 loop reads CASSGLNEQFF. CDR3 bases: TGTGCCAGCAGTGGCCTCAATGAGCAGTTCTTC. The J gene is TRBJ2-1, the V gene TRBV2; D remains ambiguous. Germline loops: CDR1 SNHLY, CDR2 FYNNEI. Deletions cut 4 bases from V and 6 bases from J, with 4 bases between. CDR3 length: 11 amino acids.